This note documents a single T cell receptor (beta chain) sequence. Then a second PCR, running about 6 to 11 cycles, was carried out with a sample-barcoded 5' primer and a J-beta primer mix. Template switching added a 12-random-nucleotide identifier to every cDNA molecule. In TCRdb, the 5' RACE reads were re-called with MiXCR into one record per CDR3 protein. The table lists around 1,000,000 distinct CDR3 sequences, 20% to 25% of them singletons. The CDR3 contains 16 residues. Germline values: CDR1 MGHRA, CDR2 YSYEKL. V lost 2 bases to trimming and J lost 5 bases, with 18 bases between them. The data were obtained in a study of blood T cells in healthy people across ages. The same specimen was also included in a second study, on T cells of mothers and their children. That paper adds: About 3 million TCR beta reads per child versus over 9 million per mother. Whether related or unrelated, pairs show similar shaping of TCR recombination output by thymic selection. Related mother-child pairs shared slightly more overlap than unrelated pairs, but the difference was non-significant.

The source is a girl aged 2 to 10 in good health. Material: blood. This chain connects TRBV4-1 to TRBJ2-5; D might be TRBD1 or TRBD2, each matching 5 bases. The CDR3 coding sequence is TGCGCCAGCAGCCAAAGGGACCTCCCCCCCGGGGAGACCCAGTACTTC. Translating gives CASSQRDLPPGETQYF.